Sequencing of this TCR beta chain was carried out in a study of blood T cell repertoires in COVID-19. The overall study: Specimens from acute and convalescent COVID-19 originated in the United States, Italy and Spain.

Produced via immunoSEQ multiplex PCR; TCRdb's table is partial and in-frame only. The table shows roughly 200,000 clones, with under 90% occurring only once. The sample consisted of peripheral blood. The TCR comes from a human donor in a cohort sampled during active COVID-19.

CDR3 in amino acids: CASSFGLADYEQYF. CDR3 sequence (DNA): TGTGCCAGCAGCTTCGGACTAGCGGACTACGAGCAGTACTTC. V and J are TRBV11-3 and TRBJ2-7; 10 nucleotides line up with TRBD2. Trimming cost V 3 bases and J 3 bases; bases outside gene matches: 2. Germline CDR1 reads SGHNT; CDR2 reads YENEEA. The CDR3 has 14 residues.